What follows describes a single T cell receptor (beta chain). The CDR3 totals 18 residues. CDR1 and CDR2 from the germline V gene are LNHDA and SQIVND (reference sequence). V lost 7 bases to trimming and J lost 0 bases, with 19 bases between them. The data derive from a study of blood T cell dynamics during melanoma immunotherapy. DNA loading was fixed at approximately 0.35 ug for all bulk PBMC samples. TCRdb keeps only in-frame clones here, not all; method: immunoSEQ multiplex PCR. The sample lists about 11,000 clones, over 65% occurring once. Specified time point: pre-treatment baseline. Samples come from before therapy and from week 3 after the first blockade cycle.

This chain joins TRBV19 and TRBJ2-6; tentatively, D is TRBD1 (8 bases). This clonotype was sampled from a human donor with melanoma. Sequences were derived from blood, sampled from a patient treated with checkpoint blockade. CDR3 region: CASTPWTGRGSGANVLTF. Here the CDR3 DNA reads TGTGCCAGTACCCCATGGACAGGGAGGGGCTCTGGGGCCAACGTCCTGACTTTC.